This TCR beta chain was identified during a study of identical twins (dated by TCRdb to the mid-2010s). Context from the whole study: The study deep-sequenced TCR alpha and beta repertoires from monozygotic twins, unrelated adults of various ages and cord blood to test whether fetal clonotypes persist. Replicate twin experiments were performed at different times using different library preparation protocols to rule out contamination.

The germline V gene (reference sequence) supplies CDR1 LGHDT and CDR2 YNNKEL. The cysteine opens and the phenylalanine closes a CDR3 of 19 amino acids. Only the CDR3 DNA is retained, 57 bases long and in frame from the first base. A note on this clonotype: Its antigen specificity is not known. Compared with germline, one end of the junction differs, possibly owing to a read error.

Libraries were prepared through 5' RACE. The instrument was an Illumina HiSeq 2000. A universal primer binding site was introduced by template switching, and a unique molecular identifier was present in the final cDNA, enabling accurate counting of TCR cDNA molecules. First-strand cDNA for TCR alpha and beta chains was synthesized from specific primers in the conserved constant-segment region. To control for contamination, every cDNA library carried two barcodes: a SMART-Mk sample barcode plus Illumina barcodes. Two successive PCR steps introduced TruSeq adapter sequences along with Illumina sample barcodes. The TCR alpha and beta cDNA libraries were sequenced on the Illumina HiSeq platform using custom primers. The authors processed their data as follows. Raw reads were processed with MiGEC to extract unique molecular identifiers, and MiXCR was used to determine CDR3 positions. Recombination models were inferred per individual with the repgenHMM and IGoR tools using an EM algorithm. The analysis of shared clonotypes was done with the tcR package in R, with sharing normalized by the product of cloneset sizes. Out-of-frame nonproductive sequences were analyzed to study raw recombination free of thymic and clonal selection effects. TCRdb took the public reads, trimmed them with fastp at Q25, ran MiXCR for clone calling and kept in-frame beta chains. When rows share a CDR3 protein, they turn into one entry using the most common DNA and genes. The V and J calls and clone size are TCRdb's, not the authors'. For this sample there are more than 350,000 distinct CDR3 sequences; approximately 9.1% appear just once. The biggest ten clones account for approximately 9.3% of the sample.

Only healthy Caucasian donors were included. The study also sequenced three unrelated non-twin adults: a male aged 18 to 29, a male aged 50 to 59 and a female aged 50 to 59. Using Miltenyi CD45RO+ enrichment and human naive T-cell isolation kits, memory (CD45RO+) and naive T cells were isolated from PBMC. What the work shows at the level of the full study, not this receptor alone: In beta out-of-frame sequences, excess twin sharing was weaker, because having fewer shared sequences lowered the signal-to-noise ratio. In monozygotic twins, recombination models systematically underestimated out-of-frame TCR alpha sharing, but the models matched the sharing seen between unrelated individuals. Zero-insertion analyses could be partly confounded by invariant T cells such as MAIT and iNKT, though diverse VJ usage argued against such confounding for most clonotypes. Abundant cord blood beta clonotypes had fewer insertions, young adult naive repertoires showed a similar but weaker trend, and memory repertoires showed no such trend. Compared with coincidental sharing between unrelated individuals, out-of-frame TCR alpha sequences shared between twins had an excess of sequences with low generation probability. Conclusions relied on cross-sectional statistical analysis, since the same donors could not be followed over many years.

This TCR was sampled from a woman between 50 and 59 years old in good health. The sample taken for sequencing was naive T cells sorted from blood. According to the study, the label for this sample's cell subset or site signals: cells isolated with a human naive T-cell isolation kit. The rearranged segments are TRBV3-1 and TRBJ2-7; TRBD2 aligns with 16 central bases. CDR3 region: CASSPPLGLAGGHSYDQYF. At the DNA level, the sequence is TGTGCCAGCAGCCCTCCCCTGGGACTAGCGGGAGGGCACTCCTACGATCAGTACTTC.